This is a list of T cell receptor beta chains from one sample in a study of blood T cell repertoires in COVID-19. The assay was immunoSEQ multiplex PCR, and TCRdb's table has in-frame clones only and misses some. Of a few hundred thousand clones in the sample, around 87% were seen once. Sequenced material: PBMCs or T cells enriched from blood (not recorded which). These TCRs come from a man aged 25 to 45 who had recovered from COVID-19. CDR3s include the opening cysteine and the closing phenylalanine or tryptophan. Fields, in order: clone size, V gene, J gene, D gene, CDR3 DNA, CDR3 protein. A D gene is named only where the DNA matches it firmly. Not all rows give a size; the values are once, few, many and, for expanded clones, a class.

>.|TRBV20-1|TRBJ2-1|TRBD2
TGCAGTGCTAGTAGCCTAGCGGGGGTCTACAATGAGCAGTTCTTC
CSASSLAGVYNEQFF
>.|TRBV5-4|TRBJ1-2|TRBD1
TGTGCCAGCAGCCTTTCCGGGACAGAAGGCTACACCTTC
CASSLSGTEGYTF
>.|TRBV5-6|TRBJ2-4|TRBD2
TGTGCCAGCAGCTTGCCCCCTAACTGGGGGGGAAGCAAAAACATTCAGTACTTC
CASSLPPNWGGSKNIQYF
>few|TRBV27|TRBJ1-2|TRBD1
TGTGCCAGCAGTACCCTCGGACAGGGCTATGGCTACACCTTC
CASSTLGQGYGYTF
>.|TRBV29-1|TRBJ2-5|.
TGCAGCGTCCTCCGCGAGTTGGAGACCCAGTACTTC
CSVLRELETQYF
>.|TRBV11-2|TRBJ2-2|TRBD1
TGTGCCAGCAGCTTAGCCCCAGGGGGAAACACCGGGGAGCTGTTTTTT
CASSLAPGGNTGELFF
>.|TRBV6-5|TRBJ1-1|.
TGTGCCAGCAGTTACGGGAGGGGAGGCACTGAAGCTTTCTTT
CASSYGRGGTEAFF
>.|TRBV20-1|TRBJ1-3|.
TGCAGTGGACAGAACGTAAACACCATATATTTT
CSGQNVNTIYF
>.|TRBV27|TRBJ2-7|.
TGTGCCAGCAATGAGCGAGCTAGCTACACCTACGAGCAGTACTTC
CASNERASYTYEQYF
>.|TRBV20-1|TRBJ1-1|.
TGCAGTGCCGATCTCCAGGGTGAAGCTTTCTTT
CSADLQGEAFF
>.|TRBV30|TRBJ1-1|.
TGTGCCTGGACCTTCCTGGGGGGCACTGAAGCTTTCTTT
CAWTFLGGTEAFF
>.|TRBV15|TRBJ1-6|.
TGTGCCACCAGCAGAGTAACGAGCAATTCACCCCTCCACTTT
CATSRVTSNSPLHF
>.|TRBV30|TRBJ2-5|TRBD2
TGTGCCGCCCCGACTAGCGCGGGTGGAGAGACCCAGTACTTC
CAAPTSAGGETQYF
>.|TRBV7-9|TRBJ1-4|TRBD1
TGTGCCAGCAGCCTTCGGACAGGGAGGAATGAAAAACTGTTTTTT
CASSLRTGRNEKLFF
>.|TRBV10-3|TRBJ2-7|TRBD1
TGTGCCACCACGGACAGGGACCCCTACGAGCAGTACTTC
CATTDRDPYEQYF
>once|TRBV5-8|TRBJ2-3|TRBD1
TGTGCCAGCAGCTTGGGACAGGGTTCTTTTACGCAGTATTTT
CASSLGQGSFTQYF
>.|TRBV19|TRBJ1-2|.
TGTGCCAGTAGCAGACAGGAAAACTATGGCTACACCTTC
CASSRQENYGYTF
>.|TRBV7-9|TRBJ1-4|.
TGTGCCAGCAGCTTGGCCCTGGTCGATGAAAAACTGTTTTTT
CASSLALVDEKLFF